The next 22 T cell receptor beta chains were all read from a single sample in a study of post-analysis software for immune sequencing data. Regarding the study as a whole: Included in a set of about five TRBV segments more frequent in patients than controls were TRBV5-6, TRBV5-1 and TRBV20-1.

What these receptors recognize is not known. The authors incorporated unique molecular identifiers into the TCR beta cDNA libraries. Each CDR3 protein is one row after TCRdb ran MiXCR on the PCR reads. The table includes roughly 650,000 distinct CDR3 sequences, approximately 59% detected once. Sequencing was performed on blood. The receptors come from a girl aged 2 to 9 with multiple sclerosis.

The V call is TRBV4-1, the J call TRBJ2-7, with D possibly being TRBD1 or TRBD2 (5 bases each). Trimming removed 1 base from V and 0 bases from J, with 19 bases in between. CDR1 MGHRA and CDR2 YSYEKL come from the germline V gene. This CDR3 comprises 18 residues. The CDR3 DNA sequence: TGCGCCAGCAGCCAAGGCGTGGAAGGGACGAAAAGCTCCTACGAGCAGTACTTC. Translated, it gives CASSQGVEGTKSSYEQYF.

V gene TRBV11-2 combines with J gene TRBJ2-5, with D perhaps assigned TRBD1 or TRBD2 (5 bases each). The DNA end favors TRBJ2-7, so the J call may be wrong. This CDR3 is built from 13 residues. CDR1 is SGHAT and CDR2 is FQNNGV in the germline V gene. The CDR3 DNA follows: TGTGCCAGCAGCACCGGGACCCACGGCGAGCAGTACTTC. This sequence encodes CASSTGTHGEQYF.

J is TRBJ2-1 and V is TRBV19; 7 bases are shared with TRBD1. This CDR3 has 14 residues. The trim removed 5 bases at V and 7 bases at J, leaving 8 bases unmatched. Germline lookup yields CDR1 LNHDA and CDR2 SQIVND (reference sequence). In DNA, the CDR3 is TGTGCCAGTAGTTCCCTCGACAGGGAGAATGAGCAGTTCTTC. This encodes CASSSLDRENEQFF.

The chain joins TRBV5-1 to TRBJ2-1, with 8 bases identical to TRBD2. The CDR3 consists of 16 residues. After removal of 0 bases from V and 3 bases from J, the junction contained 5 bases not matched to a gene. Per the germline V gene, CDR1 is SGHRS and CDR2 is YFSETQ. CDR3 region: CASSLGRGGGYNEQFF. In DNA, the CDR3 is TGCGCCAGCAGCTTGGGTCGGGGGGGCGGCTACAATGAGCAGTTCTTC.

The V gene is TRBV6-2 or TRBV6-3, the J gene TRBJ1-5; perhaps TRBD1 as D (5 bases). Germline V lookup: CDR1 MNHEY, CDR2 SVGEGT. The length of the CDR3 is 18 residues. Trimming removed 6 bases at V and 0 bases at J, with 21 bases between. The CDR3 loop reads CASRLDKARTYSNQPQHF. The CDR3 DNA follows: TGTGCCAGCAGGTTGGACAAAGCGAGGACATATAGCAATCAGCCCCAGCATTTT.

DNA of the CDR3: TGTGCCAGCAGCGTGACAGAGTATCAGCCCCAGCATTTT. Its protein is CASSVTEYQPQHF. V and J are TRBV7-9 and TRBJ1-5; perhaps TRBD1 as D (5 bases). Germline values: CDR1 SEHNR, CDR2 FQNEAQ (reference sequence). Trimming left V 5 bases short and J 5 bases short, with 10 bases between. The CDR3 runs to 13 residues.

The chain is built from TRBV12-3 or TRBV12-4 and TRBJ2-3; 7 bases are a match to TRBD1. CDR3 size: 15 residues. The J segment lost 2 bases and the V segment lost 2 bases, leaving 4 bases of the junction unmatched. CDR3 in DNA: TGTGCCAGCAGTTTAAAGGGGGCCCACACAGATACGCAGTATTTT. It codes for CASSLKGAHTDTQYF.

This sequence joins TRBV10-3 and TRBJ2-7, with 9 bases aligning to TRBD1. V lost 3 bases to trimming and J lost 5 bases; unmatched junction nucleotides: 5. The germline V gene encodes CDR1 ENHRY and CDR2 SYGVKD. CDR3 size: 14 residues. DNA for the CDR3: TGTGCCATCAGTGAACGGGACAGGGTAAACGAGCAGTACTTC. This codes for CAISERDRVNEQYF.

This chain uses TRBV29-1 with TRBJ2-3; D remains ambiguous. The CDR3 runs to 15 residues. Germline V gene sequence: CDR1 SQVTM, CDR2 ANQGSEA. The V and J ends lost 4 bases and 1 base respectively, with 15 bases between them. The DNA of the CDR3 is TGCAGCGTTGGGATCAGGTTTCTGGGCACAGATACGCAGTATTTT. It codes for CSVGIRFLGTDTQYF.

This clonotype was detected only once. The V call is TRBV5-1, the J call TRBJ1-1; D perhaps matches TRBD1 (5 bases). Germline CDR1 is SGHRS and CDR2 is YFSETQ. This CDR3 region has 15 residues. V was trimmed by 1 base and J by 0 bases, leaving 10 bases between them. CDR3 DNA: TGCGCCAGCAGCTTGCGGGGGACGGTGAACACTGAAGCTTTCTTT. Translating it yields CASSLRGTVNTEAFF.

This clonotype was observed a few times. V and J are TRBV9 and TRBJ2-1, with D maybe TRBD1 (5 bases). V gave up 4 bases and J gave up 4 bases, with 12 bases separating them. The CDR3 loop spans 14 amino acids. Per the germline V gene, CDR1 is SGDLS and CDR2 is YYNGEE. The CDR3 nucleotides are TGTGCCAGCAGCCCAGGGCTTACGTACAATGAGCAGTTCTTC. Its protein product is CASSPGLTYNEQFF.

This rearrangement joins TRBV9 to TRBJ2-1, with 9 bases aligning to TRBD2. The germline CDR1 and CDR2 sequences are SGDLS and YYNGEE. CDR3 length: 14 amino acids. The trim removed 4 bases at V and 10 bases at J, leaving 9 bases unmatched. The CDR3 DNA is TGTGCCAGCAGCTATCTCGCCGGGACTAGCGAGCAGTTCTTC. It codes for CASSYLAGTSEQFF.

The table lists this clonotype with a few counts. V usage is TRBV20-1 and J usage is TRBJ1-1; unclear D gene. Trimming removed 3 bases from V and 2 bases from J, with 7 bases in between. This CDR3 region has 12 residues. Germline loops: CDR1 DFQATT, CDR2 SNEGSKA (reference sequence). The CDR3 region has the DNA TGCAGTGCTAGGGCACCCAACACTGAAGCTTTCTTT. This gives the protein CSARAPNTEAFF.

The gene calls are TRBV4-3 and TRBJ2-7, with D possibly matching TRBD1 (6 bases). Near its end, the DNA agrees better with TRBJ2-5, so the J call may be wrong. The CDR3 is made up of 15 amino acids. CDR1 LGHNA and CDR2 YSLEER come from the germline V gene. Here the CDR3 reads CASSQETRGQETQYF. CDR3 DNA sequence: TGCGCCAGCAGCCAAGAAACCAGGGGACAAGAGACCCAGTACTTC.

The chain's CDR3 is CASSDSTSGYNEQFF. CDR3 nucleotide sequence: TGTGCCAGCAGTGACTCGACTAGCGGGTACAATGAGCAGTTCTTC. The gene calls are TRBV6-4 and TRBJ2-1; 10 nucleotides match TRBD2. Germline assignment: CDR1 MRHNA and CDR2 SNTAGT. Germline trimming cut 0 bases from V and 4 bases from J; bases unmatched to any gene: 0. The CDR3 runs 15 residues.

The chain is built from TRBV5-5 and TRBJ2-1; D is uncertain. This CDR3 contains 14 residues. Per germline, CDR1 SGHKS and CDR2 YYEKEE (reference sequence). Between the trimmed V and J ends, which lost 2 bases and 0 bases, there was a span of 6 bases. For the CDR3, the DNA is TGTGCCAGCAGCTTACCCCCCTCCTACAATGAGCAGTTCTTC. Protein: CASSLPPSYNEQFF.

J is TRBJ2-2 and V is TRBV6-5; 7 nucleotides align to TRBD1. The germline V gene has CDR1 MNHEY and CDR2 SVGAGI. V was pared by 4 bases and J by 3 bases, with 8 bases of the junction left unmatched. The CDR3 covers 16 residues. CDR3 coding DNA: TGTGCCAGCAGTTTGTGGCAGGGGGAACACACCGGGGAGCTGTTTTTT. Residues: CASSLWQGEHTGELFF.

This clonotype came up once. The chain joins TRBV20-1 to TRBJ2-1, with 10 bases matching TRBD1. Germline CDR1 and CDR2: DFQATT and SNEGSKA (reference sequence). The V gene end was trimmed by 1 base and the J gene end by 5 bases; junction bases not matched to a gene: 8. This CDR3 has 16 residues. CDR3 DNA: TGCAGTGCTAGAGGACACCCTGGACAGGGGGACAATGAGCAGTTCTTC. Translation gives CSARGHPGQGDNEQFF.

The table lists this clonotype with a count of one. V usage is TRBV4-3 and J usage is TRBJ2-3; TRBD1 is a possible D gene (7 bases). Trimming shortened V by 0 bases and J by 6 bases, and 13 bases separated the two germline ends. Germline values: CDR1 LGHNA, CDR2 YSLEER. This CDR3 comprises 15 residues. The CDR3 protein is CASSQDGAGGDTQYF. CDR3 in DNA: TGCGCCAGCAGCCAAGATGGGGCAGGGGGGGATACGCAGTATTTT.

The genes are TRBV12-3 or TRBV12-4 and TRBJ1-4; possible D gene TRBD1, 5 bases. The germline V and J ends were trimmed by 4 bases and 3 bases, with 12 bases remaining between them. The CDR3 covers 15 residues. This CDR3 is CASSYRGGANEKLFF. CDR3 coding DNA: TGTGCCAGCAGTTATCGGGGGGGAGCTAATGAAAAACTGTTTTTT.

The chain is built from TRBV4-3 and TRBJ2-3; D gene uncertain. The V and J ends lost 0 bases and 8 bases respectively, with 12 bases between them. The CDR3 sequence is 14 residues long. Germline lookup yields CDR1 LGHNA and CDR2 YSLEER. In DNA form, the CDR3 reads TGCGCCAGCAGCCAAGATACCCCGACATCTACGCAGTATTTT. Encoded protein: CASSQDTPTSTQYF.

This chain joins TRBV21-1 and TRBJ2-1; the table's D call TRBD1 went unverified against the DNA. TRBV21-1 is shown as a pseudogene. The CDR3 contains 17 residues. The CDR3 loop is CASSKEGGRVSYNEQFF. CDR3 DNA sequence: TGTGCCAGCAGCAAAGAGGGGGGGCGCGTCTCCTACAATGAGCAGTTCTTC.